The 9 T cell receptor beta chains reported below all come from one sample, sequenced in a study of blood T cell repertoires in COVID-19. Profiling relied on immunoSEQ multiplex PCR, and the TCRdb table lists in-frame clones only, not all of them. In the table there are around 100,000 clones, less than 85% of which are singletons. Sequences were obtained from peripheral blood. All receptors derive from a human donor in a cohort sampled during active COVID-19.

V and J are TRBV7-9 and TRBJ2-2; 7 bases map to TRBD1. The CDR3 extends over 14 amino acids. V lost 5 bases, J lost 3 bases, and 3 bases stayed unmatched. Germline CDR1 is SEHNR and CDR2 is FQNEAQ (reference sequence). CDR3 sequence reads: CASSRGTDTGELFF. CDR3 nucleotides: TGTGCCAGCAGCCGTGGGACAGACACCGGGGAGCTGTTTTTT.

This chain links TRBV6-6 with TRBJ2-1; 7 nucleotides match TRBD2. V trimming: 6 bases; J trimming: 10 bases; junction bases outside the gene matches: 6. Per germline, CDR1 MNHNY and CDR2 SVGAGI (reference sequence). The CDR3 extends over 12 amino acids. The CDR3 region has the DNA TGTGCCAGCAGGACCGGAGCGGGGGAGCAGTTCTTC. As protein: CASRTGAGEQFF.

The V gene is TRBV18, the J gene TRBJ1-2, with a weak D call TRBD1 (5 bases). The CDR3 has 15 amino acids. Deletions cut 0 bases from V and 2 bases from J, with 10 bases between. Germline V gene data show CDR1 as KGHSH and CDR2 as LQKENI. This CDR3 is CASSPPDTNNYGYTF. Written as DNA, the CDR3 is TGTGCCAGCTCACCACCGGACACCAACAACTATGGCTACACCTTC.

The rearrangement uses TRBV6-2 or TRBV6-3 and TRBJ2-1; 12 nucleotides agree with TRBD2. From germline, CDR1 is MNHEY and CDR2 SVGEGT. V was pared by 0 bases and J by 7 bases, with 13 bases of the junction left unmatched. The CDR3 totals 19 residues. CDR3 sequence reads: CASSYSPGTSGPQRNEQFF. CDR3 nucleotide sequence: TGTGCCAGCAGTTACTCGCCAGGGACTAGCGGGCCCCAACGGAATGAGCAGTTCTTC.

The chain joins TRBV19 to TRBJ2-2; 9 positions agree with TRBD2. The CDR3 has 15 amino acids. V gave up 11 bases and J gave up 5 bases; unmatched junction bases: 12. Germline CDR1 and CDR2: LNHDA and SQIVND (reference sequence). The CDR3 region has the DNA TGTGCCTCTCAAGGGCTAGCGGGAAATACCGGGGAGCTGTTTTTT. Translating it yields CASQGLAGNTGELFF.

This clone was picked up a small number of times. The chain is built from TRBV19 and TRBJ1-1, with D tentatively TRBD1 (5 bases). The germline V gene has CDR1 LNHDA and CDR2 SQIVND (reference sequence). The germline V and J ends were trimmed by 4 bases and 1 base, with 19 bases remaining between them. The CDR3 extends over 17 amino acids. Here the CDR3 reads CASSKGMGQHQNTEAFF. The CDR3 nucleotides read TGTGCCAGTAGTAAGGGGATGGGGCAGCATCAGAACACTGAAGCTTTCTTT.

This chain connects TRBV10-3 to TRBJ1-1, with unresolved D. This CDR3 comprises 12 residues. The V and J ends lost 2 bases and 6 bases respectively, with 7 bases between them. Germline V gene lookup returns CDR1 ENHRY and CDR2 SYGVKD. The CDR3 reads CAISESPPEAFF. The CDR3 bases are TGTGCCATCAGTGAGAGCCCTCCTGAAGCTTTCTTT.

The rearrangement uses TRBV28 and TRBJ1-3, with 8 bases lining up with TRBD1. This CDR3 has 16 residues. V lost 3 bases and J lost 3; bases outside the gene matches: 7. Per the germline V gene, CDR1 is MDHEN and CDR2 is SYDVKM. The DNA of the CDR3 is TGTGCCAGCAGTTTCAGGACAGGGTCAGGTGGAAACACCATATATTTT. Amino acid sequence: CASSFRTGSGGNTIYF.

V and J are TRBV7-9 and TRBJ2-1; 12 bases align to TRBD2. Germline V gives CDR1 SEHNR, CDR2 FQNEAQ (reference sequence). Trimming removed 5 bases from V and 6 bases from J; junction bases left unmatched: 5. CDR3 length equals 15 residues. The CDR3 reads CASSPGLAGTNEQFF. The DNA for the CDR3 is TGTGCCAGCAGCCCCGGACTAGCGGGGACCAATGAGCAGTTCTTC.